This T cell receptor (beta chain) is from a study of blood T cell repertoires in COVID-19. The CDR3 length is 12 residues. Trimming pared 0 bases from V and 2 bases from J, leaving 5 bases between. CDR1 and CDR2 (germline): GTSNPN, SVGIG (reference sequence). Only in-frame clones appear in the TCRdb table, and some are missing; sequencing was by immunoSEQ multiplex PCR. The repertoire includes fewer than 300,000 clones, 65% to 90% of them detected once, and 5.1% sits in the top ten. This clone was picked up a small number of times. The gene calls are TRBV30 and TRBJ2-7; unclear D gene. This receptor was identified in a man aged 50-59 years with active or convalescent COVID-19. Sequences were obtained from peripheral blood. For the CDR3, the DNA is TGTGCCTGGAGTGTAACTGCCTACGAGCAGTACTTC. Protein sequence: CAWSVTAYEQYF.